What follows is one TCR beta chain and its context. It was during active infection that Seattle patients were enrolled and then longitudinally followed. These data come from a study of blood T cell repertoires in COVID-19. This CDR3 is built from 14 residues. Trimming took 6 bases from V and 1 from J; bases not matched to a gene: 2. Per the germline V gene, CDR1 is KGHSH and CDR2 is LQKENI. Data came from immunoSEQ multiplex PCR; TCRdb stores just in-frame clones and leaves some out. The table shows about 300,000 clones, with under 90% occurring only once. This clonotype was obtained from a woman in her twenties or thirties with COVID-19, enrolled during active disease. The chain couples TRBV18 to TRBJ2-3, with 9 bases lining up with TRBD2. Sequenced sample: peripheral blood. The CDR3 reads CASSRTSGTDTQYF. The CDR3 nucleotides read TGTGCCAGCTCGAGGACTAGCGGCACAGATACGCAGTATTTT.